The 18 T cell receptor beta chains listed next were all sequenced from one sample in a study of Ad26.COV2.S vaccination and SARS-CoV-2 variants. TCRdb's copy holds only in-frame clones and misses some; the assay was immunoSEQ multiplex PCR. Of fewer than 300,000 clones listed, more than 70% were seen once; the top ten hold about 3.5%. Treatment denoted: around 19 received Ad26.COV2.S at low or high dose, single or two shots; about 5 received placebo; per-sample allocation not given. Collection of samples fell on day 63 after the first vaccine or placebo injection. The specimen comprised peripheral blood, sampled in a trial of Ad26.COV2.S vaccine versus placebo. Receptors originate from a person aged 18-60 years who received the Ad26.COV2.S COVID-19 vaccine or a placebo.

The V gene is TRBV6-2 or TRBV6-3, the J gene TRBJ1-2; possible D gene TRBD1, 6 bases. CDR3 length equals 15 residues. Germline V gene lookup returns CDR1 MNHEY and CDR2 SVGEGT. V lost 5 bases and J lost 4, with 17 bases in between. The CDR3 loop is CASSTRTAPRYGYTF. CDR3 DNA: TGTGCCAGCAGTACGAGGACAGCCCCCCGCTATGGCTACACCTTC.

The V call is TRBV20-1, the J call TRBJ1-2; D is undetermined. Trimming stripped 3 bases from V and 4 bases from J, with 6 bases between. This CDR3 is 11 amino acids long. The germline CDR1 and CDR2 sequences are DFQATT and SNEGSKA (reference sequence). CDR3 in amino acids: CSASLRYGYTF. CDR3 coding DNA: TGCAGTGCTAGCCTCCGCTATGGCTACACCTTC.

The V gene is TRBV6-1, the J gene TRBJ1-5; D unresolved. Germline V gives CDR1 MNHNS, CDR2 SASEGT. The CDR3 is made up of 14 amino acids. Trimming removed 1 base from V and 7 bases from J, with 11 bases in between. Written as DNA, the CDR3 is TGTGCCAGCAGTGAAGTAGGCATGGGGCAGCCCCAGCATTTT. It yields the protein CASSEVGMGQPQHF.

This clone was detected once. The gene calls are TRBV19 and TRBJ1-1; no clear D. Germline V gene sequence: CDR1 LNHDA, CDR2 SQIVND (reference sequence). Deletions cut 9 bases from V and 5 bases from J, with 19 bases between. There are 14 residues in the CDR3. The CDR3 DNA reads as TGTGCCAGCGGGCTCTCGGGAGTAAGGACTGAAGCTTTCTTT. Protein product: CASGLSGVRTEAFF.

This chain joins TRBV30 and TRBJ1-2; a weak D match, TRBD1 (6 bases). V was cut by 2 bases and J by 4 bases, with 14 bases left in between. Germline V gene lookup returns CDR1 GTSNPN and CDR2 SVGIG (reference sequence). The CDR3 is 14 residues long. The CDR3 DNA reads TGTGCCTGGAGTCCCCCGACAGGCTTCTATGGCTACACCTTC. It is translated as CAWSPPTGFYGYTF.

V is TRBV6-2 or TRBV6-3 and J is TRBJ1-3; D call uncertain. The V end lost 6 bases, the J end lost 7 bases, and 19 bases lay between the germline ends. The length of the CDR3 is 15 residues. The germline V gene has CDR1 MNHEY and CDR2 SVGEGT. The CDR3 reads CASSIYSSRWNTIYF. DNA for the CDR3: TGTGCCAGCAGCATATACTCCAGCCGGTGGAACACCATATATTTT.

The V gene is TRBV6-5, the J gene TRBJ2-7; D gene uncertain. Trimming took 0 bases from V and 3 from J, leaving 9 bases between them. This CDR3 comprises 14 residues. Germline V gene data show CDR1 as MNHEY and CDR2 as SVGAGI. The CDR3 is CASSYSSRNYEQYF. The CDR3 nucleotides read TGTGCCAGCAGTTACTCTTCCAGGAACTACGAGCAGTACTTC.

J is TRBJ2-1 and V is TRBV12-3 or TRBV12-4, with D unresolved. CDR3 size: 9 residues. Here the CDR3 DNA reads TGTGTGTGTGGATATGAGCAGTTCTTC. Translation gives CVCGYEQFF.

The chain joins TRBV2 to TRBJ1-2; D not resolved. Per germline, CDR1 SNHLY and CDR2 FYNNEI. V lost 2 bases and J lost 4, with 5 bases in between. The CDR3 is 12 residues long. The CDR3 region has the DNA TGTGCCAGCAGTGAAATAGGCTATGGCTACACCTTC. Protein: CASSEIGYGYTF.

The chain joins TRBV4-3 to TRBJ1-2, with D possibly matching TRBD1 (6 bases). Trimming took off 9 bases at V and 8 bases at J, with 19 bases between the two ends. This CDR3 has 13 amino acids. Germline CDR1 is LGHNA and CDR2 is YSLEER. CDR3 amino acids: CASRLQGSLGYTF. CDR3 bases: TGCGCCAGTCGCCTACAGGGATCGTTGGGCTACACCTTC.

The V and J genes are TRBV9 and TRBJ2-3, with TRBD2 identical over 13 bases. Trimming cost V 0 bases and J 5 bases; bases outside gene matches: 6. The germline V gene has CDR1 SGDLS and CDR2 YYNGEE. This CDR3 contains 17 residues. The CDR3: CASSVETSGGAGDTQYF. CDR3 nucleotide sequence: TGTGCCAGCAGCGTAGAAACTAGCGGGGGGGCAGGAGATACGCAGTATTTT.

This clone occurred a few times. The chain recombines TRBV10-3 with TRBJ1-1; 9 nucleotides align to TRBD1. The V segment lost 6 bases and the J segment 3 bases; nucleotides outside the gene matches: 8. Germline loops: CDR1 ENHRY, CDR2 SYGVKD. The CDR3 contains 15 residues. The CDR3 DNA reads as TGTGCCATCAGCGACTGGGACAGGGAGGACACTGAAGCTTTCTTT. Translation gives CAISDWDREDTEAFF.

This chain joins TRBV5-1 and TRBJ2-1, with 7 bases fitting TRBD2. Germline V gives CDR1 SGHRS, CDR2 YFSETQ. J gave up 8 bases and V 4 bases, and 15 bases lay outside the gene matches. This CDR3 spans 16 amino acids. CDR3 region: CASSKTSPTLGYEQFF. Here the CDR3 DNA reads TGCGCCAGCAGCAAGACTAGCCCTACCCTGGGCTATGAGCAGTTCTTC.

The chain uses TRBV30 and TRBJ1-1, with TRBD1 matching over 11 bases. CDR3 length: 14 residues. Unmatched junction bases numbered 8, after V lost 6 bases and J lost 5 bases. Germline lookup yields CDR1 GTSNPN and CDR2 SVGIG (reference sequence). CDR3 sequence: CACRGQGASTEAFF. The CDR3 DNA reads TGTGCCTGCAGAGGACAGGGGGCGAGTACTGAAGCTTTCTTT.

The chain combines TRBV5-1 with TRBJ2-3; the D gene is possibly TRBD1 (5 bases). This CDR3 comprises 15 residues. Germline lookup yields CDR1 SGHRS and CDR2 YFSETQ. The V gene lost 0 bases and the J gene lost 0 bases, with 8 bases spanning the gap. Here the CDR3 reads CASSLAGKSTDTQYF. CDR3 nucleotide sequence: TGCGCCAGCAGCTTGGCAGGGAAAAGCACAGATACGCAGTATTTT.

The J gene is TRBJ2-7, the V gene TRBV6-4; 7 bases match TRBD2. V dropped 2 bases and J dropped 5; count of bases not matched to a gene: 12. The CDR3 length is 16 residues. Germline V gene data show CDR1 as MRHNA and CDR2 as SNTAGT. The CDR3 sequence: CASSDEGLQICNEQYF. The CDR3 bases are TGTGCCAGCAGTGACGAGGGACTACAGATATGTAACGAGCAGTACTTC.

V usage is TRBV21-1 and J usage is TRBJ2-2; the D call in the table, TRBD1, was not verified against the DNA. TRBV21-1 is given as a pseudogene. The CDR3 consists of 16 residues. In DNA, the CDR3 is TGTGCCAGCAGCGTGCCAGGGATTGGCGACACCGGGGAGCTGTTTTTT. Translation gives CASSVPGIGDTGELFF.

This clone was counted only a few times. This rearrangement joins TRBV30 to TRBJ1-1, with unresolved D. Germline values: CDR1 GTSNPN, CDR2 SVGIG (reference sequence). Trimming pared 4 bases from V and 7 bases from J, leaving 13 bases between. This CDR3 contains 12 residues. The chain's CDR3 is CAWNTGKYEAFF. Written as DNA, the CDR3 is TGTGCCTGGAACACCGGGAAATATGAAGCTTTCTTT.